This T cell receptor (beta chain) comes out of a study of blood T cell repertoires in COVID-19. Study-wide background: Acute and convalescent COVID-19 specimens originated in the United States, Italy and Spain. T cells, B-cell-depleted T cells, or PBMCs supplied cDNA or gDNA.

Per the authors' pipeline: Amplified reference gene primers provided the basis for estimating nucleated cell counts. Libraries were prepared by immunoSEQ multiplex PCR; TCRdb keeps only in-frame clonotypes and omits some of them. Clonal size and the V and J genes are those of that table, whereas D and trimming came from the DNA. This sample has about 20,000 clones, with 79% found just once. The CDR3 sequence is 17 residues long. V shed 3 bases, J shed 6 bases, and the junction held 9 bases outside the gene matches. Germline CDR1 and CDR2: SGDLS and YYNGEE. Sequencing was carried out using peripheral blood. The chain combines TRBV9 with TRBJ2-1; 13 bases are shared with TRBD2. This sequence originates from an older man with acute or convalescent COVID-19. CDR3 region: CASSGHLLAGGLNEQFF. CDR3 sequence (DNA): TGTGCCAGCAGCGGCCACCTACTAGCGGGAGGGCTCAATGAGCAGTTCTTC.